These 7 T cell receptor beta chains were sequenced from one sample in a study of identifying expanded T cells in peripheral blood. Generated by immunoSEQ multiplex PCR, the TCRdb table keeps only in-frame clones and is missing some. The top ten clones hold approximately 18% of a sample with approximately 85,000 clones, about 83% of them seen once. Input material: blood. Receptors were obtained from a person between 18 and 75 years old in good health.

CDR3 region: CASSPGLATNEKLFF. Here the CDR3 DNA reads TGTGCCAGCAGTCCAGGGTTAGCCACTAATGAAAAACTGTTTTTT. The chain has TRBV7-9 and TRBJ1-4; the D gene is possibly TRBD1 (5 bases). V lost 6 bases, J lost 2 bases, and 13 bases lay in between. Germline V CDR1 and CDR2: SEHNR, FQNEAQ (reference sequence). The CDR3 length is 15 residues.

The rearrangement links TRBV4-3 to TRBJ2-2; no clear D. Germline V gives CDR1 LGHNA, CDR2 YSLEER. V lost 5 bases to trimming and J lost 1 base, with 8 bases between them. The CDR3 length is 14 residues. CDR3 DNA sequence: TGCGCCAGCAGCAATCAGCGGAACACCGGGGAGCTGTTTTTT. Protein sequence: CASSNQRNTGELFF.

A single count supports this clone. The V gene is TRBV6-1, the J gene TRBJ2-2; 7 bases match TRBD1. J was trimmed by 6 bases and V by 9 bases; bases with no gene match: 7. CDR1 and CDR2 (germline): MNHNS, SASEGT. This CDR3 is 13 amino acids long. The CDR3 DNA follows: TGTGCCAGTAGCACAGGGGACGCCGGGGAGCTGTTTTTT. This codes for CASSTGDAGELFF.

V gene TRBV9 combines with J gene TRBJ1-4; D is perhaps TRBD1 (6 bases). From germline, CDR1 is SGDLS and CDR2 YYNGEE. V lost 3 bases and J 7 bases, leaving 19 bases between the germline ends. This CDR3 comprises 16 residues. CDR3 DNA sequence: TGTGCCAGCAGCGCGAAAGGGGGGGTTCGGGCTGAAAAACTGTTTTTT. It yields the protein CASSAKGGVRAEKLFF.

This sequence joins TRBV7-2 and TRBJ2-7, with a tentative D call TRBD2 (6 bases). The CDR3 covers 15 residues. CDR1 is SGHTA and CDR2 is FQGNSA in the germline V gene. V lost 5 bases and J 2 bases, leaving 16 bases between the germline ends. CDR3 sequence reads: CASSESTSPPYEQYF. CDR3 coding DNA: TGTGCCAGCAGCGAGAGTACTAGCCCTCCCTACGAGCAGTACTTC. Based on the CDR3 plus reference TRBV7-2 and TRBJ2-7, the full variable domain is GAGVSQSPSNKVTEKGKDVELRCDPISGHTALYWYRQSLGQGLEFLIYFQGNSAPDKSGLPSDRFSAERTGGSVSTLTIQRTQQEDSAVYLCASSESTSPPYEQYFGPGTRLTVT.

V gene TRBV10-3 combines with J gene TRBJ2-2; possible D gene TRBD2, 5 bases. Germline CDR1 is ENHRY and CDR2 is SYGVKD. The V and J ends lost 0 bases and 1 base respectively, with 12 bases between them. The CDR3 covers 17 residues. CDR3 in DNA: TGTGCCATCAGTGAGTCCACTAGATACGAGAACACCGGGGAGCTGTTTTTT. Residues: CAISESTRYENTGELFF.

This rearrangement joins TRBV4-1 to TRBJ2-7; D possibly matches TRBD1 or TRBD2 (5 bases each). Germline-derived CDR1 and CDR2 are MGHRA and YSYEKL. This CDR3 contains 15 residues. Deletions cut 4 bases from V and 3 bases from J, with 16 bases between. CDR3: CASSPPIGTDYEQYF. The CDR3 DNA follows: TGCGCCAGCAGCCCCCCAATAGGGACGGACTACGAGCAGTACTTC.